The entry that follows covers one T cell receptor beta chain sequence. The antigen it binds to is not known. No qualities accompany the bases; no much larger clone lies one base away. Library preparation employed the immunoSEQ multiplex PCR assay. The table was pulled from immuneACCESS by TCRdb, which kept in-frame rearrangements only. Such tables lose some clones; where checked, under half of the loss comes from unresolved V genes, and the rest has no known cause. In this sample the table shows 600,000 to 900,000 clones, approximately 83% of which occur a single time. The top ten clones comprise roughly 0.01% of the sample. The data are from a study of shared T cell receptors in the human thymus (dated by TCRdb to the early 2020s). Describing the broader study: The study examined how self-reactive, shared T-cell receptor alpha chains are generated in the human thymus.

Trimming leaves V shorter by 9 bases and J shorter by 3 bases, with the junction holding 11 bases beyond the gene matches. As encoded in the germline V gene, CDR1 is SNHLY while CDR2 is FYNNEI. The CDR3, cysteine through phenylalanine, is 15 amino acids long. The sequence is cut down to CDR3 DNA, 45 bases in frame from base 1. The data were also submitted as part of a second study, on human thymus T cells. Taken from the second paper: The donors were immunologically healthy infants in Finland who had open corrective cardiac surgery for congenital heart defects. Thymus tissue was obtained as surgical resects removed during corrective cardiac surgery. V and J gene segment usage appeared biased in both thymic and peripheral blood repertoires. The related research reported highly overlapping thymic TCR repertoires among unrelated individuals. The study used roughly 8 infant thymus samples plus four related peripheral blood samples to characterize TCR alpha and beta repertoires. Donor ages ranging from 7 to 244 days were recorded, and a handful of male and two female infants were included in the cohort. Thymocytes were freed from the tissue by mechanical means and kept at -70 degrees C as pellets of roughly 8.5-31 million cells. Genomic DNA was extracted from frozen cell pellets with a QIAsymphony instrument. Using the immunoSEQ multiplex PCR assay, the TCRB and TCRAD loci were amplified from a standardized quantity of quality-controlled genomic DNA. The amplicons spanned the V(D)J region and were long enough to cover the CDR3 and allow V and J genes to be identified. Amplicon sequencing was performed on an Illumina platform through the commercial immunoSEQ service. Primer bias and sequencing errors were corrected as previously described, and TCRAD and TCRB were defined on the basis of the IMGT database. immunoSEQ Analyzer 3.0 and VDJTools were used for repertoire analysis, which covered basic statistics, V/J segment usage, diversity estimates, rarefaction and pairwise overlap. Diversity was estimated with Chao1, ChaoE, Efron-Thisted, Shannon and inverse Simpson indices, and also on datasets down-sampled to the smallest sample. Repertoire overlap used strict matching of CDR3 nucleotide sequence, V gene and J gene, with Jaccard-based multidimensional scaling clustering. On average, roughly 800,000 unique TCRB clonotypes were obtained from thymus samples, compared with approximately 80,000 from blood samples.

The sequencing input was thymocytes. The rearrangement joined TRBV2 to TRBJ2-1; the junction holds 7 bases that match TRBD1. The source of this sequence is a girl in the first two years of life with a congenital heart defect. Donor details come from another sample of the same person, matched by shared clones. The CDR3 has the sequence CARIRWDSNYNEQFF. Read as DNA, the sequence is TGTGCCAGGATTAGGTGGGACAGCAACTACAATGAGCAGTTCTTC.